Listed here are 14 T cell receptor beta chains from one sample, sequenced in a study of T cells in Graves' hyperthyroidism and ophthalmopathy. RNA transcripts provided the source from which TCR beta CDR3 regions were amplified. TCR CDR3 underwent first-round RT-PCR with the HTBI primer set. One entry per CDR3 protein, called by TCRdb with MiXCR from the multiplex PCR reads. The sample lists 750,000 to 950,000 distinct CDR3 sequences; 38% were seen once. The sample taken for sequencing was blood. These receptors were collected from a man aged 18 to 29 with Graves' hyperthyroidism.

This clonotype was observed a few times. Here the CDR3 DNA reads TGCGCCAGCCGGGAGAGCCTAGCTAATGAAAAACTGTTTTTT. Translation gives CASRESLANEKLFF. This chain links TRBV5-1 with TRBJ1-4; D not resolved. The germline V gene encodes CDR1 SGHRS and CDR2 YFSETQ. This CDR3 is 14 amino acids long. V gave up 7 bases and J gave up 3 bases, with 13 bases separating them.

The V call is TRBV29-1, the J call TRBJ2-2; no reliable D call. The V and J ends lost 3 bases and 8 bases respectively, with 4 bases between them. The CDR3 runs to 10 residues. Germline lookup yields CDR1 SQVTM and CDR2 ANQGSEA. The CDR3 sequence is CSVETGELFF. In DNA form, the CDR3 reads TGCAGCGTTGAGACAGGGGAGCTGTTTTTT.

This chain joins TRBV29-1 and TRBJ2-7; D is possibly TRBD1 (5 bases). Germline CDR1 SQVTM, CDR2 ANQGSEA. This CDR3 spans 13 amino acids. V lost 3 bases to trimming and J lost 7 bases, with 16 bases between them. Here the CDR3 reads CSVDGSGWNEQYF. CDR3 in DNA: TGCAGCGTTGATGGGTCAGGGTGGAATGAGCAGTACTTC.

Ten or more counts support this clonotype. The rearrangement uses TRBV13 and TRBJ1-5, with 9 nucleotides matching TRBD1. Trimming cost V 5 bases and J 7 bases; bases outside gene matches: 9. Germline lookup yields CDR1 PRHDT and CDR2 FYEKMQ (reference sequence). The CDR3 loop spans 15 amino acids. As DNA, the CDR3 is TGTGCCAGCAGCGCGGGACAGGGATTGGGACAGCCCCAGCATTTT. Its protein product is CASSAGQGLGQPQHF.

This clonotype showed up just a few times. The chain joins TRBV7-3 to TRBJ2-5; possibly TRBD2 for D (5 bases). The CDR3 extends over 13 amino acids. V gave up 2 bases and J gave up 5 bases, with 9 bases separating them. Germline V gene lookup returns CDR1 SGHTA and CDR2 FQGTGA. CDR3: CASSLVERETQYF. DNA for the CDR3: TGTGCCAGCAGCTTAGTTGAGCGGGAGACCCAGTACTTC. The variable domain in full, with the rest retrieved from reference TRBV7-3 and TRBJ2-5, is GAGVSQTPSNKVTEKGKYVELRCDPISGHTALYWYRQSLGQGPEFLIYFQGTGAADDSGLPNDRFFAVRPEGSVSTLKIQRTERGDSAVYLCASSLVERETQYFGPGTRLLVL.

V gene TRBV6-5 combines with J gene TRBJ1-1, with 9 nucleotides matching TRBD1. Germline values: CDR1 MNHEY, CDR2 SVGAGI. V shed 6 bases and J 4 bases; nucleotides not matched to a gene: 6. The length of the CDR3 is 14 residues. CDR3 sequence (DNA): TGTGCCAGCAGGGGGACAGGGCGGACCACTGAAGCTTTCTTT. Translation gives CASRGTGRTTEAFF.

The chain uses TRBV5-5 and TRBJ2-5; D is unclear. Trimming removed 4 bases from V and 1 base from J, with 17 bases in between. CDR3 size: 16 residues. Germline V gives CDR1 SGHKS, CDR2 YYEKEE (reference sequence). The DNA of the CDR3 is TGTGCCAGCAGCCTATCGAGGATCCGAGTCCAAGAGACCCAGTACTTC. This gives the protein CASSLSRIRVQETQYF.

This clonotype showed up many times. This chain links TRBV7-2 with TRBJ1-6; weak D call: TRBD1 (5 bases). The CDR3 sequence is 14 residues long. Germline CDR1 and CDR2: SGHTA and FQGNSA. Trimming shortened V by 4 bases and J by 8 bases, and 12 bases separated the two germline ends. CDR3 DNA sequence: TGTGCCAGCAGCTACCGGGACGTTCATTCACCCCTCCACTTT. It codes for CASSYRDVHSPLHF.

This clonotype turned up a few times. V and J are TRBV20-1 and TRBJ2-7; 9 bases map to TRBD2. Germline V gene sequence: CDR1 DFQATT, CDR2 SNEGSKA (reference sequence). Trimming removed 3 bases from V and 5 bases from J; junction bases left unmatched: 5. CDR3 size: 13 residues. The CDR3, as DNA: TGCAGTGCTAGGGGACTAGCAACGCACGAGCAGTACTTC. This encodes CSARGLATHEQYF.

This clonotype has ten or more counts. The chain employs TRBV7-6 and TRBJ2-5; tentatively, D is TRBD2 (5 bases). Germline CDR1 SGHVS, CDR2 FNYEAQ. Trimming shortened V by 1 base and J by 2 bases, and 8 bases separated the two germline ends. The length of the CDR3 is 14 residues. This CDR3 reads CASSLERIQETQYF. The CDR3, as DNA: TGTGCCAGCAGCTTAGAGCGGATTCAAGAGACCCAGTACTTC.

V gene TRBV20-1 combines with J gene TRBJ1-4, with D possibly matching TRBD1 (5 bases). The germline V gene has CDR1 DFQATT and CDR2 SNEGSKA (reference sequence). This CDR3 spans 13 amino acids. Trimming removed 6 bases from V and 4 bases from J, with 12 bases in between. CDR3 bases: TGCAGTGCCGCCGGGGGTTTTAATGAAAAACTGTTTTTT. Its protein product is CSAAGGFNEKLFF.

V usage is TRBV20-1 and J usage is TRBJ2-2; 9 bases are shared with TRBD1. Trimming cost V 1 base and J 6 bases; bases outside gene matches: 12. The CDR3 consists of 17 residues. CDR1 is DFQATT and CDR2 is SNEGSKA in the germline V gene (reference sequence). CDR3 protein: CSARAYGQGIDAGELFF. The DNA of the CDR3 is TGCAGTGCTAGAGCCTACGGACAGGGGATTGACGCCGGGGAGCTGTTTTTT.

The CDR3 region has the DNA TGTGCCACCAGCAGGGAGGGACCCTATGGCTACACCTTC. Protein sequence: CATSREGPYGYTF. This chain connects TRBV15 to TRBJ1-2, with D possibly matching TRBD1 (5 bases). CDR1 is LNHNV and CDR2 is YYDKDF in the germline V gene (reference sequence). Trimming pared 3 bases from V and 4 bases from J, leaving 9 bases between. The CDR3 consists of 13 residues.

The CDR3 bases are TGTGCCAGTAGTATCGGACTAGCGGGTAGCACAGATACGCAGTATTTT. It translates to CASSIGLAGSTDTQYF. V usage is TRBV19 and J usage is TRBJ2-3, with TRBD2 identical over 11 bases. The trim removed 3 bases at V and 0 bases at J, leaving 2 bases unmatched. Germline V gives CDR1 LNHDA, CDR2 SQIVND (reference sequence). The CDR3 has 16 amino acids.